This TCR beta chain was observed in a study of PD-L1 blockade in urothelial cancer. Study details: Blood gave a median approximately 140,000 T cells.

Time point here: pretreatment peripheral blood. The CDR3 sequence is 15 residues long. The V and J ends lost 5 bases and 5 bases, in that order; junction bases with no gene match: 10. The germline CDR1 and CDR2 sequences are SGHTA and FQGTGA. The assay was immunoSEQ multiplex PCR, and TCRdb's table has in-frame clones only and misses some. The table records roughly 91,000 clones, over 65% of them present only once. The sample in question was PBMCs, obtained around atezolizumab (anti-PD-L1) treatment. This chain uses TRBV7-3 with TRBJ2-5; TRBD2 matches at 8 bases. The TCR was taken from a man aged 60 to 75 with urothelial cancer. CDR3 bases: TGTGCCAGCAGCCTTTTGGGGACTAGGACCGAGACCCAGTACTTC. This translates into CASSLLGTRTETQYF.